These 22 T cell receptor beta chains were sequenced from one sample in a study of blood T cell repertoires in COVID-19. TCRdb's table, derived via immunoSEQ multiplex PCR, lists solely in-frame clones and lacks some. The table includes 60,000 to 75,000 clones, roughly 89% detected once. Source material: peripheral blood. These receptors originate from an elderly woman with acute or convalescent COVID-19.

Turning to this clone: The junction shows a germline mismatch at one end, possibly a read error. V gene TRBV28 combines with J gene TRBJ1-2; no clear D gene. The CDR3 runs to 12 residues. Germline V gene sequence: CDR1 MDHEN, CDR2 SYDVKM. The CDR3 DNA follows: TGTGCCAGCAGTTTGTACCGGGGTATCTGCGCCTTC. Encoded protein: CASSLYRGICAF.

The chain links TRBV6-2 or TRBV6-3 to TRBJ2-7; 8 nucleotides match TRBD2. Trimming took 0 bases from V and 5 from J; bases not matched to a gene: 9. Germline assignment: CDR1 MNHEY and CDR2 SVGEGT. The CDR3 covers 16 residues. The CDR3 loop is CASSYSLLAVDHEQYF. For the CDR3, the DNA is TGTGCCAGCAGTTACTCTCTACTAGCGGTGGACCACGAGCAGTACTTC.

The chain couples TRBV7-2 to TRBJ1-1, with D hard to call. In germline, CDR1 is SGHTA, CDR2 FQGNSA. CDR3 length: 13 residues. With 3 bases removed from V and 5 bases from J, the gap between germline ends came to 10 bases. The CDR3 spells CASSLEDWTEAFF. The CDR3, as DNA: TGTGCCAGCAGCTTGGAGGATTGGACTGAAGCTTTCTTT.

This chain connects TRBV4-1 to TRBJ1-6; no clear D gene. Per the germline V gene, CDR1 is MGHRA and CDR2 is YSYEKL. There are 16 residues in the CDR3. V shed 2 bases and J shed 9 bases, with 17 bases lying between them. The CDR3 DNA is TGCGCCAGCAGCCAACTTCGTAGTGGACTTCGTTCACCCCTCCACTTT. Its protein product is CASSQLRSGLRSPLHF.

J is TRBJ1-1 and V is TRBV30, with TRBD1 as a possible D gene (6 bases). Germline lookup yields CDR1 GTSNPN and CDR2 SVGIG (reference sequence). This CDR3 spans 12 amino acids. The CDR3 protein is CAGGGSNTEAFF. DNA for the CDR3: TGTGCGGGAGGGGGTTCGAACACTGAAGCTTTCTTT.

This chain connects TRBV15 to TRBJ2-5; D is ambiguous. V was cut by 1 base and J by 5 bases, with 20 bases left in between. CDR1 is LNHNV and CDR2 is YYDKDF in the germline V gene (reference sequence). This CDR3 has 17 amino acids. The CDR3 DNA is TGTGCCACCAGCAGAGGCGCAGGAAGGTCGGTATCGGAGACCCAGTACTTC. It yields the protein CATSRGAGRSVSETQYF.

Written as DNA, the CDR3 is TGTGCCAGCAGCTCGGGACTTTTTGGGACTGAAGCTTTCTTT. It translates to CASSSGLFGTEAFF. The chain carries TRBV11-1 and TRBJ1-1; perhaps TRBD1 as D (5 bases). Germline CDR1 and CDR2: SGHAT and FQDESV (reference sequence). With 4 bases removed from V and 5 bases from J, the gap between germline ends came to 14 bases. This CDR3 region has 14 residues.

The chain employs TRBV7-8 and TRBJ1-2; 8 bases align to TRBD1. Germline assignment: CDR1 SGHVS and CDR2 FQNEAQ. J gave up 7 bases and V 3 bases, and 10 bases lay outside the gene matches. The CDR3 is made up of 15 amino acids. For the CDR3, the DNA is TGTGCCAGCAGCTTTCCGGGACAGGCCTGGTTTGGCTACACCTTC. This gives the protein CASSFPGQAWFGYTF.

The J gene is TRBJ1-1, the V gene TRBV4-3, with D unresolved. Trimming removed 7 bases from V and 1 base from J, with 13 bases in between. The CDR3 consists of 14 residues. Germline assignment: CDR1 LGHNA and CDR2 YSLEER. The CDR3 sequence: CASKGSLWNTEAFF. The CDR3 DNA reads as TGCGCCAGCAAAGGGAGCCTTTGGAACACTGAAGCTTTCTTT.

This clone was picked up one time. The V and J genes are TRBV7-9 and TRBJ1-5; tentatively, D is TRBD1 (6 bases). The CDR3 contains 15 residues. The germline V gene has CDR1 SEHNR and CDR2 FQNEAQ (reference sequence). V lost 2 bases and J lost 5, with 13 bases in between. CDR3 residues: CASSLSGVSDQPQHF. In DNA form, the CDR3 reads TGTGCCAGCAGCTTATCAGGGGTATCGGATCAGCCCCAGCATTTT.

This sequence joins TRBV7-8 and TRBJ1-5; 11 bases are a match to TRBD1. From germline, CDR1 is SGHVS and CDR2 FQNEAQ. With 1 base clipped from V and 6 bases from J, the junction kept 14 bases outside the gene matches. The CDR3 is made up of 19 amino acids. The CDR3 region has the DNA TGTGCCAGCAGCTTAGTTGGACCCACCGGGACAGGGGGTCGTCAGCCCCAGCATTTT. This gives the protein CASSLVGPTGTGGRQPQHF.

The CDR3 reads CASSWSSLNQPQHF. CDR3 bases: TGTGCCAGCAGTTGGAGCAGCCTCAATCAGCCCCAGCATTTT. The rearrangement links TRBV6-2 or TRBV6-3 to TRBJ1-5; D gene ambiguous. The CDR3 is 14 residues long. V gave up 4 bases and J gave up 3 bases, with 10 bases separating them. CDR1 and CDR2 from the germline V gene are MNHEY and SVGEGT.

This chain uses TRBV5-4 with TRBJ1-1, with D perhaps matching TRBD1 (5 bases). CDR1 is SGHNT, CDR2 YYREEE, per germline (reference sequence). V was trimmed by 4 bases and J by 1 base, leaving 11 bases between them. There are 14 residues in the CDR3. In nucleotides, the CDR3 is TGTGCCAGCAGCCGGGAGGGGCCGAACACTGAAGCTTTCTTT. As protein: CASSREGPNTEAFF.

This rearrangement joins TRBV7-8 to TRBJ1-1, with 7 bases lining up with TRBD1. Germline V gene sequence: CDR1 SGHVS, CDR2 FQNEAQ. The CDR3 length is 13 residues. The V and J ends lost 3 bases and 3 bases, in that order; junction bases with no gene match: 1. CDR3 in amino acids: CASSFDRDTEAFF. For the CDR3, the DNA is TGTGCCAGCAGCTTCGACAGGGACACTGAAGCTTTCTTT.

The chain links TRBV10-1 to TRBJ1-2; D is perhaps TRBD1 (5 bases). The germline CDR1 and CDR2 sequences are WNHNN and SYGVQD (reference sequence). The CDR3 consists of 14 residues. V lost 7 bases and J lost 2, with 14 bases in between. CDR3 sequence: CASTVRQCNYGYTF. The CDR3 DNA reads TGCGCCAGCACCGTAAGACAGTGCAACTATGGCTACACCTTC.

V and J are TRBV6-2 or TRBV6-3 and TRBJ2-1, with a possible D match to TRBD1 (5 bases). The CDR3 totals 13 residues. CDR1 is MNHEY, CDR2 SVGEGT, per germline. With 2 bases removed from V and 6 bases from J, the gap between germline ends came to 8 bases. The CDR3 reads CASSYTGSNEQFF. The CDR3 coding sequence is TGTGCCAGCAGTTACACAGGTTCCAATGAGCAGTTCTTC.

This chain links TRBV6-4 with TRBJ1-1; D call uncertain. The CDR3 extends over 13 amino acids. Germline loops: CDR1 MRHNA, CDR2 SNTAGT. The V end was cut by 6 bases, the J end by 0 bases, with 8 bases between. The CDR3 bases are TGTGCCAGCAGCGCCCACATGAACACTGAAGCTTTCTTT. Its translation is CASSAHMNTEAFF.

A few counts support this clone. The chain recombines TRBV10-3 with TRBJ1-2; TRBD1 matches at 9 bases. Germline CDR1 is ENHRY and CDR2 is SYGVKD. Germline trimming cut 4 bases from V and 8 bases from J; bases unmatched to any gene: 8. The CDR3 is 14 amino acids. CDR3 sequence: CAISATGTGTGYTF. The CDR3 DNA is TGTGCCATCAGTGCCACCGGGACAGGGACCGGCTACACCTTC.

V is TRBV7-9 and J is TRBJ2-1; 12 positions agree with TRBD2. The CDR3 totals 15 residues. Germline CDR1 is SEHNR and CDR2 is FQNEAQ (reference sequence). Trimming at V came to 5 bases and at J to 5 bases, leaving 4 bases not matched to a gene. CDR3 in amino acids: CASSPTSGSNNEQFF. CDR3 bases: TGTGCCAGCAGCCCGACTAGCGGGAGTAACAATGAGCAGTTCTTC.

The genes are TRBV3-1 (or the pseudogene TRBV3-2) and TRBJ2-7; possible D gene TRBD1, 6 bases. CDR1 is LGHDT and CDR2 is YNNKEL in the germline V gene (reference sequence). CDR3 length: 13 residues. Trimming left V 4 bases short and J 3 bases short, with 10 bases between. CDR3 nucleotide sequence: TGTGCCAGCAGCCGAGGACAGTTCTACGAGCAGTACTTC. Translating gives CASSRGQFYEQYF.

The chain is built from TRBV5-4 and TRBJ2-1, with 9 bases aligning to TRBD1. In germline, CDR1 is SGHNT, CDR2 YYREEE (reference sequence). The CDR3 sequence is 17 residues long. The V and J ends lost 3 bases and 1 base, in that order; junction bases with no gene match: 8. The CDR3 bases are TGTGCCAGCAGCTGGGGACAGGGAAGAGGGTCCTACAATGAGCAGTTCTTC. It yields the protein CASSWGQGRGSYNEQFF. The full variable domain, in which reference TRBV5-4 and TRBJ2-1 provide the parts outside the CDR3, is ETGVTQSPTHLIKTRGQQVTLRCSSQSGHNTVSWYQQALGQGPQFIFQYYREEENGRGNFPPRFSGLQFPNYSSELNVNALELDDSALYLCASSWGQGRGSYNEQFFGPGTRLTVL.

This chain links TRBV6-1 with TRBJ1-1; a weak D match, TRBD1 (5 bases). The CDR3 runs 15 residues. Germline V CDR1 and CDR2: MNHNS, SASEGT. The V gene lost 3 bases and the J gene lost 3 bases, with 14 bases spanning the gap. In DNA form, the CDR3 reads TGTGCCAGCAGTGAGGGGGGAAAGGGGTACACTGAAGCTTTCTTT. Protein sequence: CASSEGGKGYTEAFF.